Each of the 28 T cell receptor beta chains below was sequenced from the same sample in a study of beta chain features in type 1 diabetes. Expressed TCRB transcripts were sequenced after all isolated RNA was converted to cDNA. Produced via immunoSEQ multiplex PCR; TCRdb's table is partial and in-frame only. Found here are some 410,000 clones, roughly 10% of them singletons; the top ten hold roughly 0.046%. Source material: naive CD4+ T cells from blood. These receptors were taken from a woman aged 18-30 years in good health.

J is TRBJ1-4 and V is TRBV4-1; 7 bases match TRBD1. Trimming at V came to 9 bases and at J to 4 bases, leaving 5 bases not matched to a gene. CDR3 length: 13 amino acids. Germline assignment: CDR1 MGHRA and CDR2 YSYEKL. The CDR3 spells CASAGTVNEKLFF. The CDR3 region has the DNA TGCGCCAGTGCCGGGACAGTTAATGAAAAACTGTTTTTT.

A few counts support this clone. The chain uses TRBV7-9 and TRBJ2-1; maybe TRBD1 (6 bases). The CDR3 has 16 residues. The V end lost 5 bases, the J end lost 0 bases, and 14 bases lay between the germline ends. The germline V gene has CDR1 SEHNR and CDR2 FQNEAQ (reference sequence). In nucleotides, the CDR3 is TGTGCCAGCAGCCCTCGGACAGTCCGCTCCTACAATGAGCAGTTCTTC. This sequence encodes CASSPRTVRSYNEQFF.

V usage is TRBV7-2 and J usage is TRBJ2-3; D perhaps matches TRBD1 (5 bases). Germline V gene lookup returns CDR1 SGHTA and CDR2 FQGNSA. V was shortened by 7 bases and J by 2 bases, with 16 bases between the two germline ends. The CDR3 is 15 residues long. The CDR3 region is CASTPRAGHTDTQYF. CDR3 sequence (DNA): TGTGCCAGCACCCCCAGGGCAGGACACACAGATACGCAGTATTTT.

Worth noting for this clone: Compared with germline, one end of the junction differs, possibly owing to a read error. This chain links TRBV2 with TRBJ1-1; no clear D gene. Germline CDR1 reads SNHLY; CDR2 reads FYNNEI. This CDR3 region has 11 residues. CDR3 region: CASSVKTEAFF. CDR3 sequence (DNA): TGTGCCAGCAGTGTGAAGACTGAAGCTTTCTTT.

CDR3 nucleotides: TGTGCCAGCACTCCCCACGCGGCCTACAATGAGCAGTTCTTC. Amino acid sequence: CASTPHAAYNEQFF. The chain carries TRBV9 and TRBJ2-1; D not certain. CDR1 is SGDLS and CDR2 is YYNGEE in the germline V gene. V was cut by 6 bases and J by 2 bases, with 12 bases left in between. The CDR3 spans 14 residues.

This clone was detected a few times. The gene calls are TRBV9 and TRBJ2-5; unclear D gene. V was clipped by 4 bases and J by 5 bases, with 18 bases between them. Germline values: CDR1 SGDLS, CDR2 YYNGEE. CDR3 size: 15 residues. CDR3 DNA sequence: TGTGCCAGCAGCTTCGAATTCGGATTTCAGGAGACCCAGTACTTC. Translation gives CASSFEFGFQETQYF. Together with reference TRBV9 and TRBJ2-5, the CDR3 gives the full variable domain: DSGVTQTPKHLITATGQRVTLRCSPRSGDLSVYWYQQSLDQGLQFLIQYYNGEERAKGNILERFSAQQFPDLHSELNLSSLELGDSALYFCASSFEFGFQETQYFGPGTRLLVL.

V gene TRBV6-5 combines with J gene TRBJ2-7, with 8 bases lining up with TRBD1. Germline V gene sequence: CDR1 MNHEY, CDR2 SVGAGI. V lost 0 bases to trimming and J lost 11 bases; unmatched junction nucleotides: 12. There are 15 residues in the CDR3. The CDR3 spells CASSYSRRSGTGEYF. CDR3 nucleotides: TGTGCCAGCAGTTACTCGCGCCGATCCGGGACAGGAGAGTACTTC.

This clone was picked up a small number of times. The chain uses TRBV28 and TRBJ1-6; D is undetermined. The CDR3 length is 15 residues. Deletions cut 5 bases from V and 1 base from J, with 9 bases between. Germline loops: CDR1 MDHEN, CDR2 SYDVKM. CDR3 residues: CASSEVISYNSPLHF. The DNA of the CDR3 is TGTGCCAGCAGTGAGGTGATTTCCTATAATTCACCCCTCCACTTT. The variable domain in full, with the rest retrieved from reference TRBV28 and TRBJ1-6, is DVKVTQSSRYLVKRTGEKVFLECVQDMDHENMFWYRQDPGLGLRLIYFSYDVKMKEKGDIPEGYSVSREKKERFSLILESASTNQTSMYLCASSEVISYNSPLHFGNGTRLTVT.

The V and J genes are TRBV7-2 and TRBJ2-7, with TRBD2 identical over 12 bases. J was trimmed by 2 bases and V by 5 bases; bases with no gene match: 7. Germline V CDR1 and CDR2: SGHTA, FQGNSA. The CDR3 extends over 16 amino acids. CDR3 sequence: CASSLKTSGGAYEQYF. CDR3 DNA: TGTGCCAGCAGCCTAAAGACTAGCGGGGGCGCCTACGAGCAGTACTTC.

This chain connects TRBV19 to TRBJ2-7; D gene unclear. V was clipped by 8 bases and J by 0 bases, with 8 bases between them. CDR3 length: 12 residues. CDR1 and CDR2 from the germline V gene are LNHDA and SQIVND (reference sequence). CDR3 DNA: TGTGCCAGTCTCAGGAGCTCCTACGAGCAGTACGTC. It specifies CASLRSSYEQYV.

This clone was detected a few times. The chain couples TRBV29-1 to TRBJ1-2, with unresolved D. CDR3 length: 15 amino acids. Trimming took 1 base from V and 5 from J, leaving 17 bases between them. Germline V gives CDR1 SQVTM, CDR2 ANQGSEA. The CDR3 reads CSVEGTRSVGYGYTF. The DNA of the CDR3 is TGCAGCGTTGAAGGAACCCGGTCGGTAGGGTATGGCTACACCTTC.

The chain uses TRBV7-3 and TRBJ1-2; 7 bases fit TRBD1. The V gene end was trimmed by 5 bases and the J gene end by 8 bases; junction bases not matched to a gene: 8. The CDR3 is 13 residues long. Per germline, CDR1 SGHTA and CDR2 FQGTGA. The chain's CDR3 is CASSPTGLGGYTF. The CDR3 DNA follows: TGTGCCAGCAGCCCGACAGGGCTCGGAGGCTACACCTTC.

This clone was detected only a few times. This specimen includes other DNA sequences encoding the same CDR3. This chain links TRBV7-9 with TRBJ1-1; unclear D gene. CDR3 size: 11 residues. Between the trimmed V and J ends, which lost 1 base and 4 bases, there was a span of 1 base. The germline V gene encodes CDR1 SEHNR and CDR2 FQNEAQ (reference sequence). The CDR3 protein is CASSLGTEAFF. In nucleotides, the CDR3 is TGTGCCAGCAGCTTAGGCACTGAAGCTTTCTTT.

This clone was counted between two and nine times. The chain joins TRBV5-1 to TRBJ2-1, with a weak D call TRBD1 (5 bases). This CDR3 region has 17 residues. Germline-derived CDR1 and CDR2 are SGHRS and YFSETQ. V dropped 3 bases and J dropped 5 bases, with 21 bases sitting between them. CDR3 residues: CASSSDPSGSNNNEQFF. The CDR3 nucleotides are TGCGCCAGCAGCTCAGACCCCTCAGGGTCTAACAACAATGAGCAGTTCTTC.

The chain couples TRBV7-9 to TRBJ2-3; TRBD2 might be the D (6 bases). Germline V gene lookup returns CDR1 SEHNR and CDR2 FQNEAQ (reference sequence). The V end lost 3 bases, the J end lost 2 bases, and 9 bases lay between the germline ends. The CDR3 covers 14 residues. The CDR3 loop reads CASSLGTFTDTQYF. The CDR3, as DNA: TGTGCCAGCAGCTTGGGGACTTTCACAGATACGCAGTATTTT.

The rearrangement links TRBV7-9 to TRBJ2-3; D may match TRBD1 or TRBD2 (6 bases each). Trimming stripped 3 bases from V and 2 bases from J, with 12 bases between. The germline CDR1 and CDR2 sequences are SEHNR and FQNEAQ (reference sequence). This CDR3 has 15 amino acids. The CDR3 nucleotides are TGTGCCAGCAGCTTTGGGTGGGGGGCCACAGATACGCAGTATTTT. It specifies CASSFGWGATDTQYF.

The CDR3 DNA reads as TGCAGCGTTACCATTTGGGGGACAGCTAATGAAAAACTGTTTTTT. This translates into CSVTIWGTANEKLFF. V and J are TRBV29-1 and TRBJ1-4; 7 bases are shared with TRBD1. Germline loops: CDR1 SQVTM, CDR2 ANQGSEA. The J segment lost 3 bases and the V segment lost 5 bases, leaving 9 bases of the junction unmatched. This CDR3 contains 15 residues.

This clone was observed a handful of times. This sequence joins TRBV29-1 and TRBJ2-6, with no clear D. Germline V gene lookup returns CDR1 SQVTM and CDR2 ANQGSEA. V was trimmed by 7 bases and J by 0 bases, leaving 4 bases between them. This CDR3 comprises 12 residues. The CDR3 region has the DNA TGCAGCGCTTACTCTGGGGCCAACGTCCTGACTTTC. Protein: CSAYSGANVLTF.

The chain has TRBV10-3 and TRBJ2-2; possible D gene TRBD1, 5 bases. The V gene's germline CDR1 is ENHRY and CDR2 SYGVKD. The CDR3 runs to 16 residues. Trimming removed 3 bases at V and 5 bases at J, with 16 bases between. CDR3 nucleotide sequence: TGTGCCATCAGTGATCAGGCAGGGCCTTCGACCGGGGAGCTGTTTTTT. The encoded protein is CAISDQAGPSTGELFF.

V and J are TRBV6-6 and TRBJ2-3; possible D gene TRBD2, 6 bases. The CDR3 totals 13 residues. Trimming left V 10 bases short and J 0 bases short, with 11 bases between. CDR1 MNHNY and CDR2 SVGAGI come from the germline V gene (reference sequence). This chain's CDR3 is CATIADSTDTQYF. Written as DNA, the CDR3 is TGTGCCACCATAGCGGATAGCACAGATACGCAGTATTTT.

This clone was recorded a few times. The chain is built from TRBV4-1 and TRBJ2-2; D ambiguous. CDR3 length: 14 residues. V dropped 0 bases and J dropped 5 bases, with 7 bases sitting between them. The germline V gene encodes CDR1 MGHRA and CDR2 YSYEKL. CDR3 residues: CASSQEVLTGELFF. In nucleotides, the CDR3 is TGCGCCAGCAGCCAAGAGGTGTTAACCGGGGAGCTGTTTTTT.

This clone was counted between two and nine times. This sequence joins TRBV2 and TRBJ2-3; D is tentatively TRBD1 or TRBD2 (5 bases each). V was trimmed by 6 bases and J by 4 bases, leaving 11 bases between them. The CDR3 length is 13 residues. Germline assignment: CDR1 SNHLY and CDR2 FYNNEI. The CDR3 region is CASRSGSPDTQYF. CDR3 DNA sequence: TGTGCCAGCAGATCAGGGAGCCCAGATACGCAGTATTTT.

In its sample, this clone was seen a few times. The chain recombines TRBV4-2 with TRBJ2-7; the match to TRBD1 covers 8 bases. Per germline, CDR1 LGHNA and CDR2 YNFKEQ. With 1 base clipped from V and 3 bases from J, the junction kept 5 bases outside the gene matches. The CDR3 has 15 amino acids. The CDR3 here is CASSQGTGSFYEQYV. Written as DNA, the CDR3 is TGTGCCAGCAGCCAAGGGACAGGGAGTTTCTACGAGCAGTACGTC.

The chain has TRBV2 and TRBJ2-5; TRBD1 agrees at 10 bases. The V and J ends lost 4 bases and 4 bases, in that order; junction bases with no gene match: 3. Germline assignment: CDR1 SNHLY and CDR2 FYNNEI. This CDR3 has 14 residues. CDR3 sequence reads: CASSGDRGRETQYF. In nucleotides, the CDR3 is TGTGCCAGCAGTGGAGACAGGGGGCGAGAGACCCAGTACTTC.

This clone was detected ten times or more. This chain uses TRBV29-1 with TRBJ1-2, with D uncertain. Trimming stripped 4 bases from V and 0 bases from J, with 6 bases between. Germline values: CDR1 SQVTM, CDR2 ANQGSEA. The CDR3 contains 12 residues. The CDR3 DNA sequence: TGCAGCGTTGGGGTGTCTAACTATGGCTACACCTTC. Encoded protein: CSVGVSNYGYTF.

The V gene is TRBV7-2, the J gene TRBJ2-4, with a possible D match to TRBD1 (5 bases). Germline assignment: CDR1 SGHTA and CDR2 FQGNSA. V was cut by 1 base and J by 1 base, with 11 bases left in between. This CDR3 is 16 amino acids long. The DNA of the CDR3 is TGTGCCAGCAGCTTAGGGGGCGGCAGGGCCAAAAACATTCAGTACTTC. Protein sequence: CASSLGGGRAKNIQYF.

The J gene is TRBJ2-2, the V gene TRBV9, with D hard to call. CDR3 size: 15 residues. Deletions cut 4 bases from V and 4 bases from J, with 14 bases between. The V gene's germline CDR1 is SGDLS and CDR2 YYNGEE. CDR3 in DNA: TGTGCCAGCAGCCCCCGAGAAGGCGCCACCGGGGAGCTGTTTTTT. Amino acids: CASSPREGATGELFF.

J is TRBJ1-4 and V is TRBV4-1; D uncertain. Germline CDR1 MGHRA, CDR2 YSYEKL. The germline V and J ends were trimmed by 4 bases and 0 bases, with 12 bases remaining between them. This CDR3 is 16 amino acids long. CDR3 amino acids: CASSPGRVATNEKLFF. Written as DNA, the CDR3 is TGCGCCAGCAGCCCCGGACGGGTTGCAACTAATGAAAAACTGTTTTTT.